One sample yielded the 21 T cell receptor beta chains listed below, sequenced in a study of cytomegalovirus exposure and HLA in healthy donors (dated by TCRdb to about 2017). The protocol used for the library was the immunoSEQ multiplex PCR assay. The multiplex PCR relied on a mix of 60 forward primers for TCR Vbeta segments and 13 reverse primers for TCR Jbeta segments. The table comes from immuneACCESS by way of TCRdb, which keeps in-frame sequences with V and J called. Part of the clones is missing from these tables; in studies checked, under half for an unresolved V gene and the rest for unknown reasons. Counted in this sample were 180,000 or so clones; more than 80% of them appeared once. About 0.76% of the sample lies in the top ten. Source material: PBMCs. The source is a woman aged 18-29 years in good health and CMV-seronegative.

The J gene is TRBJ1-1, the V gene TRBV6-1; TRBD1 is a possible D gene (6 bases). Trimming removed 8 bases from V and 6 bases from J, with 19 bases in between. Germline V CDR1 and CDR2: MNHNS, SASEGT. This CDR3 is 14 amino acids long. The DNA for the CDR3 is TGTGCCAGCCTACGGGGGGGGGCAGGGTCTGAAGCTTTCTTT. Protein: CASLRGGAGSEAFF.

The chain joins TRBV6-5 to TRBJ2-7; maybe TRBD2 (5 bases). Germline V gives CDR1 MNHEY, CDR2 SVGAGI. The CDR3 sequence is 15 residues long. V was cut by 0 bases and J by 8 bases, with 17 bases left in between. The CDR3 here is CASSYSQVSGSKQYF. The CDR3 DNA sequence: TGTGCCAGCAGTTACTCCCAGGTTTCGGGATCTAAGCAGTACTTC.

V usage is TRBV29-1 and J usage is TRBJ2-5, with a possible D match to TRBD1 (5 bases). The end of the DNA aligns better with TRBJ2-7, so the J call may be wrong. The length of the CDR3 is 12 residues. The germline gives CDR1 SQVTM, CDR2 ANQGSEA. The CDR3 is CSSIRGDGEQYF. The CDR3 DNA sequence: TGCAGCTCCATTAGGGGCGATGGCGAGCAGTACTTC.

The CDR3 DNA follows: TGTGCCAGCAGATCCCGGACACGCTACGAGCAGTACTTC. Amino acids: CASRSRTRYEQYF. V gene TRBV27 combines with J gene TRBJ2-7, with D perhaps matching TRBD1 (5 bases). The CDR3 has 13 amino acids. Trimming removed 6 bases at V and 3 bases at J, with 12 bases between. Germline lookup yields CDR1 MNHEY and CDR2 SMNVEV (reference sequence).

V is TRBV28 and J is TRBJ2-7, with D possibly matching TRBD1 (6 bases). V lost 6 bases, J lost 6 bases, and 12 bases lay in between. This CDR3 spans 12 amino acids. Germline V gene sequence: CDR1 MDHEN, CDR2 SYDVKM. CDR3 coding DNA: TGTGCCAGCAGAATATCAGGGGTCGAGCAGTACTTC. Its protein product is CASRISGVEQYF.

The chain has TRBV5-8 and TRBJ2-7; 7 positions agree with TRBD2. The CDR3 extends over 15 amino acids. The V gene's germline CDR1 is SGHTS and CDR2 YDEGEE. J gave up 2 bases and V 4 bases, and 9 bases lay outside the gene matches. The DNA of the CDR3 is TGTGCCAGCAGCCTTCGGGGGGTACCGACCTACGAGCAGTACTTC. Translating gives CASSLRGVPTYEQYF.

V and J are TRBV10-3 and TRBJ2-1; TRBD1 agrees at 7 bases. There are 15 residues in the CDR3. With V trimmed by 0 bases and J by 8 bases, 7 bases remained unmatched. The V gene's germline CDR1 is ENHRY and CDR2 SYGVKD. The CDR3: CAISESGLQGDEQFF. In nucleotides, the CDR3 is TGTGCCATCAGTGAGTCCGGACTCCAGGGGGATGAGCAGTTCTTC.

The chain carries TRBV6-5 and TRBJ2-7; a possible D gene is TRBD2 (6 bases). Per the germline V gene, CDR1 is MNHEY and CDR2 is SVGAGI. The V and J ends lost 8 bases and 2 bases respectively, with 10 bases between them. The CDR3 sequence is 12 residues long. The CDR3 nucleotides are TGTGCCAGCGGGGAGGTCGCCTACGAGCAGTACTTC. Protein: CASGEVAYEQYF.

The chain has TRBV15 and TRBJ2-3, with TRBD2 matching 14 bases. Germline V gives CDR1 LNHNV, CDR2 YYDKDF (reference sequence). J gave up 6 bases and V 0 bases, and 5 bases lay outside the gene matches. The CDR3 runs to 17 residues. Here the CDR3 reads CATSRDGLAGGQDTQYF. CDR3 nucleotide sequence: TGTGCCACCAGCAGAGACGGACTAGCGGGGGGTCAGGATACGCAGTATTTT.

This clone has a single count. The V and J genes are TRBV28 and TRBJ1-1; D is perhaps TRBD1 (5 bases). Trimming removed 1 base at V and 2 bases at J, with 11 bases between. The CDR3 extends over 15 amino acids. Germline V gene lookup returns CDR1 MDHEN and CDR2 SYDVKM. This CDR3 reads CASSLSEGYNTEAFF. CDR3 in DNA: TGTGCCAGCAGTTTATCGGAGGGGTACAACACTGAAGCTTTCTTT.

This clone came up once. The chain links TRBV28 to TRBJ1-2; tentatively, D is TRBD1 (6 bases). V shed 7 bases and J shed 5 bases, with 23 bases lying between them. Per germline, CDR1 MDHEN and CDR2 SYDVKM. CDR3 length: 16 amino acids. For the CDR3, the DNA is TGTGCCAGCATTCGTCGAGGGGGTTCCTCGGCATATGGCTACACCTTC. It is translated as CASIRRGGSSAYGYTF.

The chain links TRBV29-1 to TRBJ1-2; TRBD1 aligns across 8 bases. The CDR3 is made up of 15 amino acids. V shed 7 bases, J shed 6 bases, and the junction held 16 bases outside the gene matches. The germline V gene encodes CDR1 SQVTM and CDR2 ANQGSEA. As DNA, the CDR3 is TGCAGCGCGCTGGGCCTTACAGGGGGGTACGATGGCTACACCTTC. Amino acid sequence: CSALGLTGGYDGYTF.

About this clone itself: This CDR3 is also generated by other DNA sequences in the sample. CDR3 sequence: CASSSGQGETQYF. The CDR3 bases are TGCGCCAGCAGCTCAGGACAGGGCGAGACCCAGTACTTC. The chain joins TRBV5-1 to TRBJ2-5, with 8 bases lining up with TRBD1. V shed 3 bases, J shed 5 bases, and the junction held 3 bases outside the gene matches. The CDR3 has 13 amino acids. Germline lookup yields CDR1 SGHRS and CDR2 YFSETQ.

In the case of this clone: The identical CDR3 is also encoded by other nucleotide sequences in the sample. The CDR3 bases are TGTGCCAGCAGCTTGGCGACAAATGAGCAGTTCTTC. It encodes CASSLATNEQFF. This sequence joins TRBV5-6 and TRBJ2-1; no reliable D call. The germline gives CDR1 SGHDT, CDR2 YYEEEE. There are 12 residues in the CDR3. V lost 0 bases and J 7 bases, leaving 5 bases between the germline ends.

This clone was picked up a small number of times. V is TRBV4-3 and J is TRBJ1-3; D is uncertain. Deletions cut 2 bases from V and 4 bases from J, with 6 bases between. The CDR3 covers 13 residues. The germline V gene encodes CDR1 LGHNA and CDR2 YSLEER. CDR3 DNA sequence: TGCGCCAGCAGCCAACTTATAGGAAACACCATATATTTT. It yields the protein CASSQLIGNTIYF.

The CDR3 is CASSEKDREEGDTQYF. The CDR3 DNA sequence: TGCGCCAGCAGCGAAAAGGACAGGGAAGAAGGAGATACGCAGTATTTT. V usage is TRBV10-1 and J usage is TRBJ2-3; 8 nucleotides align to TRBD1. CDR1 WNHNN and CDR2 SYGVQD come from the germline V gene (reference sequence). Trimming at V came to 6 bases and at J to 5 bases, leaving 13 bases not matched to a gene. CDR3 length: 16 amino acids.

A few counts support this clone. In DNA form, the CDR3 reads TGTGCCAGCAGCCCAGAAAACGAAGCTTTCTTT. Translation: CASSPENEAFF. The chain employs TRBV7-9 and TRBJ1-1; the D is unclear. The germline CDR1 and CDR2 sequences are SEHNR and FQNEAQ (reference sequence). V gave up 5 bases and J gave up 8 bases, with 9 bases separating them. The CDR3 length is 11 residues.

This clone was counted only a few times. The chain joins TRBV28 to TRBJ2-5; TRBD1 is a possible D gene (7 bases). V shed 10 bases and J shed 2 bases, with 23 bases lying between them. The CDR3 totals 16 residues. CDR1 is MDHEN and CDR2 is SYDVKM in the germline V gene. The DNA for the CDR3 is TGTGCCAATACAGGGGAGGATGGGGTGTGGCAAGAGACCCAGTACTTC. Translating gives CANTGEDGVWQETQYF.

This clone came up a few times. The rearrangement links TRBV2 to TRBJ1-2; TRBD1 aligns across 12 bases. Germline V gene data show CDR1 as SNHLY and CDR2 as FYNNEI. CDR3 length: 13 amino acids. V gave up 7 bases and J gave up 8 bases; unmatched junction bases: 5. The CDR3 here is CASKGQGADGYTF. The CDR3 nucleotides are TGTGCCAGCAAGGGACAGGGGGCCGACGGCTACACCTTC.

The genes are TRBV7-9 and TRBJ2-7; 8 nucleotides align to TRBD1. The CDR3 sequence is 14 residues long. CDR1 is SEHNR, CDR2 FQNEAQ, per germline (reference sequence). J lost 0 bases, V lost 8 bases, and 6 bases had no gene match. The CDR3 coding sequence is TGTGCCAGCGAGGGACAGGCGTCCTCCTACGAGCAGTACTTC. This translates into CASEGQASSYEQYF.

V and J are TRBV2 and TRBJ2-3, with 9 nucleotides matching TRBD2. The CDR3 covers 15 residues. Germline CDR1 reads SNHLY; CDR2 reads FYNNEI. Trimming removed 8 bases from V and 6 bases from J; junction bases left unmatched: 12. Here the CDR3 reads CASGSAGGRFDTQYF. CDR3 bases: TGTGCCAGCGGGTCGGCGGGAGGGCGGTTTGATACGCAGTATTTT.